This note documents a single T cell receptor beta chain sequence. The data stem from a study of blood T cell repertoires in COVID-19. The wider study: Acute-phase and convalescent COVID-19 samples originated in the United States, Italy and Spain. Sources were T cells, B-cell-depleted T cells, or PBMCs; the material itself was cDNA or gDNA.

Followed over time, Seattle patients had been enrolled while infection was active. Original processing methods: For nucleated cells, counts were estimated from reference gene primer amplification. Assay used: immunoSEQ multiplex PCR; TCRdb lists only in-frame clones, some missing. Clone size and the V and J calls come from that table; the DNA yielded D and trimming. The table records about 180,000 clones, around 80% of them present only once. Germline V gene data show CDR1 as LNHDA and CDR2 as SQIVND (reference sequence). This CDR3 comprises 15 residues. V was pared by 7 bases and J by 0 bases, with 10 bases between.

The receptor was derived from a woman older than 75 with COVID-19, enrolled during active disease. The sequencing input was peripheral blood. The chain joins TRBV19 to TRBJ1-6; D uncertain. The CDR3 spells CASTSASSYNSPLHF. CDR3 bases: TGTGCCAGTACAAGCGCTAGCTCCTATAATTCACCCCTCCACTTT.